A selection of T cell receptor beta chains follows, all from one sample in a study of CD8+ T cells in alopecia areata. The repertoire was sequenced with immunoSEQ multiplex PCR; TCRdb's copy has only in-frame clones and lacks some. The sample consists of 95,000 to 150,000 clones, 60% to 65% of them appearing once. Sequenced here: CD4+ T cells sorted from blood, sampled at week 4, from a patient treated with tofacitinib. The source is a human donor with alopecia areata. CDR3s include the opening cysteine and the closing phenylalanine or tryptophan. The D gene is left open where the match is weak. A row's size may be missing; if present it is once, few, many or a size class.

>TRBJ1-2|TRBV29-1|.|once
TGCAGCGTTGGCGGGACACACTATGGCTACACCTTC
CSVGGTHYGYTF
>TRBJ1-1|TRBV30|.|.
TGTGCCTGGCGCGAAGTCCCCACCAACACTGAAGCTTTCTTT
CAWREVPTNTEAFF
>TRBJ2-7|TRBV5-4|.|.
TGTGCCAGCAGCTCGGGCAATCCAACAGGCTACGAGCAGTACTTC
CASSSGNPTGYEQYF
>TRBJ2-3|TRBV2|.|.
TGTGCCAGCAGTGAAGCGTTGGGACCCCGGTGGGATACGCAGTATTTT
CASSEALGPRWDTQYF
>TRBJ1-2|TRBV29-1|.|few
TGCAGCGTTGAATCTAACTATGGCTACACCTTC
CSVESNYGYTF
>TRBJ2-7|TRBV5-1|TRBD1|once
TGCGCCAGCAGCGAGCCCGACAGGGGGAGTGAGCAGTACTTC
CASSEPDRGSEQYF
>TRBJ1-3|TRBV5-1|.|.
TGCGCCAGCAGCTCAGGTCACTCCTCTGGAAACACCATATATTTT
CASSSGHSSGNTIYF
>TRBJ2-3|TRBV7-3|TRBD2|.
TGTGCCAGCAGCACCCGACTAGCGGGAGCCACAGATACGCAGTATTTT
CASSTRLAGATDTQYF
>TRBJ1-6|TRBV2|.|.
TGTGCCAGCAGTGACCAACAGAATTCACCCCTCCACTTT
CASSDQQNSPLHF
>TRBJ1-2|TRBV27|.|.
TGTGCCAGCAGGGAAGGACAAGTGGGCTATGGCTACACCTTC
CASREGQVGYGYTF